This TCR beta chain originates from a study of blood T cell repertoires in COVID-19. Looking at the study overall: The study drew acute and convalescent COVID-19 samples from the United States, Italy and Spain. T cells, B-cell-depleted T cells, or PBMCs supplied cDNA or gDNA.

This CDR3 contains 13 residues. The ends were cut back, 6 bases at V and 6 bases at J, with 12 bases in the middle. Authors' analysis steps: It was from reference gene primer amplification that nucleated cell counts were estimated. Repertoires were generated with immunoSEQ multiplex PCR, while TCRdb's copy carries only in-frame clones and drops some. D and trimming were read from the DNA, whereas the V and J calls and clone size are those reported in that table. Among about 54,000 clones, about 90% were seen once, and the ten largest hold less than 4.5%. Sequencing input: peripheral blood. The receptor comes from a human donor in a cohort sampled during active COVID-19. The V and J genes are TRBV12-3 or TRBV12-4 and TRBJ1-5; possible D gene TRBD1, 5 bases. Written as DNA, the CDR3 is TGTGCCAGCAGCTTAAATAGGGGTCAGCCCCAGCATTTT. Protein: CASSLNRGQPQHF.